The rows below give T cell receptor beta chains drawn from one sample of a study of cytomegalovirus exposure and HLA in healthy donors. Assay: immunoSEQ multiplex PCR; the TCRdb copy retains only in-frame clones and omits some. This sample has some 150,000 clones, with 60% to 85% found just once. Source material: PBMCs. These receptors all come from a female donor in good health and CMV-seronegative. Both conserved end residues are trimmed from each CDR3. Each record gives: V gene, CDR3 protein.

v_call: TRBV27
cdr3_aa: ASSRTLGSHEQY

v_call: TRBV4-2
cdr3_aa: ASSQGLAGGQETQY

v_call: TRBV6-5
cdr3_aa: ASSLRQGTGYT

v_call: TRBV21-1
cdr3_aa: ASSSPGQGTKNSQY

v_call: TRBV18
cdr3_aa: ASSESYYNEQF

v_call: TRBV19
cdr3_aa: ASSRSGSSYNEQF

v_call: TRBV5-1
cdr3_aa: ASRTGTSGYEQY

v_call: TRBV7-9
cdr3_aa: ASSSASGILSSYNEQF

v_call: TRBV5-4
cdr3_aa: ASSYGTGDYEQY

v_call: TRBV28
cdr3_aa: ASSPSGSSYNSPLH

v_call: TRBV7-8
cdr3_aa: ASSPQGTAGNTIY

v_call: TRBV4-3
cdr3_aa: ASSHGTARNEQF

v_call: TRBV11-1
cdr3_aa: ASSSGIYEKLF

v_call: TRBV18
cdr3_aa: ASSPAGYGYT

v_call: TRBV6-1
cdr3_aa: ASSANQGVYGYT

v_call: TRBV4-2
cdr3_aa: ASSRGTSGTGGRETQY

v_call: TRBV21-1
cdr3_aa: ASSNKSPRNTGELF

v_call: TRBV6-5
cdr3_aa: ASSPFRGGTDTQY

v_call: TRBV11-2
cdr3_aa: ASRGGGTEAF

v_call: TRBV7-2
cdr3_aa: ASSLDRSTGELF

v_call: TRBV6-5
cdr3_aa: ASRSDVTEAF

v_call: TRBV5-6
cdr3_aa: YGCPNQPQH

v_call: TRBV29-1
cdr3_aa: SLGGSKDTTEAF

v_call: TRBV7-9
cdr3_aa: ASSSPGGEYEQY

v_call: TRBV28
cdr3_aa: ASSLVGGPVSAYGYT

v_call: TRBV5-6
cdr3_aa: ASSLGGRVNQPQH

v_call: TRBV5-8
cdr3_aa: ASSSTLVPGGF

v_call: TRBV15
cdr3_aa: ANPRDLYGYT

v_call: TRBV14
cdr3_aa: ASSQDLTGQTRYNSPLH

v_call: TRBV5-1
cdr3_aa: ASSLVAGAVYEQY

v_call: TRBV10-3
cdr3_aa: AISELQGAYEQY

v_call: TRBV5-1
cdr3_aa: ASSLALGSGVGADTQY

v_call: TRBV7-2
cdr3_aa: ASSLVASGRAADTQY

v_call: TRBV28
cdr3_aa: VAGKSTGELF

v_call: TRBV6-4
cdr3_aa: AKRWEPNTEAF

v_call: TRBV10-2
cdr3_aa: ASRGTGLIETQY

v_call: TRBV21-1
cdr3_aa: ASPHPKTGWGQPQH

v_call: TRBV15
cdr3_aa: ATSSGTFGQPQH

v_call: TRBV19
cdr3_aa: ASSEQQGKQF

v_call: TRBV7-3
cdr3_aa: ASSAGTGGARQY